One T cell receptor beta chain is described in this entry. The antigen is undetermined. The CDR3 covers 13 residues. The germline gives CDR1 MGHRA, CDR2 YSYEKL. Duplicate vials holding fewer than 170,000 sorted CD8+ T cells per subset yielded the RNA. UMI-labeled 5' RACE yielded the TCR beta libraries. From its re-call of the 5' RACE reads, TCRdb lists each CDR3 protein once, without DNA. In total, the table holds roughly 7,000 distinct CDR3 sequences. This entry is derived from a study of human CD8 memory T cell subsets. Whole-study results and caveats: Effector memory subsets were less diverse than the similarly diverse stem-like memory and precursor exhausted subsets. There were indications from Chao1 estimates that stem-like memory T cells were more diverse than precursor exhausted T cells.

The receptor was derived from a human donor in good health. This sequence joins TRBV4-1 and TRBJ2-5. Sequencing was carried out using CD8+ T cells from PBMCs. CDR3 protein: CASSQDRSGTQYF.